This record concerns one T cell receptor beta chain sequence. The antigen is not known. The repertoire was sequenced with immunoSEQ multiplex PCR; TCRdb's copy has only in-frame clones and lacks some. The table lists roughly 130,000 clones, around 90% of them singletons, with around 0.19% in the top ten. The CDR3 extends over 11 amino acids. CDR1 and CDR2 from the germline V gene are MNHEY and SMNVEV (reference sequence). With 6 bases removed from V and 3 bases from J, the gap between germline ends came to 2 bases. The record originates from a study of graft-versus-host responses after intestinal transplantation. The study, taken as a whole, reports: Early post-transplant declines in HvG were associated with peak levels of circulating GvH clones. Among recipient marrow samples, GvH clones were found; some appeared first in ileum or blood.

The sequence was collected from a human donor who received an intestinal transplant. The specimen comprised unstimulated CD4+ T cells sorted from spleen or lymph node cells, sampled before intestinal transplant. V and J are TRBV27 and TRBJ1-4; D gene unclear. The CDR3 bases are TGTGCCAGCAGACCTAATGAAAAACTGTTTTTT. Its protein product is CASRPNEKLFF.